This T cell receptor (beta chain) was identified in a study of breast tumors, draining lymph nodes, adjacent tissues. Germline V CDR1 and CDR2: LGHDT, YNNKEL (reference sequence). The V and J ends lost 4 bases and 2 bases, in that order; junction bases with no gene match: 6. The CDR3 consists of 15 residues. TCRdb analysed the multiplex PCR reads with MiXCR anew, one entry per CDR3 protein. The table has some 130,000 distinct CDR3 sequences, approximately 20% seen once. The lymph nodes were axillary draining lymph nodes from breast cancer patients. This clonotype was seen many times. Its target is unknown. Study-level findings and limits: Luminal-like breast cancer showed significantly higher tumor–nontumor repertoire similarity than basal-like. Tumors had less TCR diversity than lymph nodes, more than nontumor tissue. The lymph node origin of tumor T cells was framed as consistent with a hypothesis, not demonstrated. Most tumor T cells seemingly derive from lymph node, then expand in tumor.

The TCR comes from a female donor with breast cancer. Some clones in this sample may be carry-over from other donors' samples. The source material was axillary lymph node tissue. The chain carries TRBV3-1 and TRBJ2-7, with 9 bases fitting TRBD1. The CDR3 bases are TGTGCCAGCAGCCGAACGACAGGGGGTACCTACGAGCAGTACTTC. Protein product: CASSRTTGGTYEQYF.